The clone carrying this T cell receptor (beta chain) appeared many times. Antigen specificity is unknown. The sample belongs to a study of early T cells in non-severe SARS-CoV-2 infection. In the study overall: Unsorted whole-blood RNA was sequenced in bulk, leaving chains unpaired. Findings of the study overall: There was a bias toward anti-spike CD8 responses in VDJdb matching, which missed private and CD4 specificities.

In the library, individual cDNA molecules carried attached unique molecular identifiers. Using its own MiXCR run on the 5' RACE reads, TCRdb lists one record per CDR3 protein. The sample lists fewer than 35,000 distinct CDR3 sequences, roughly 5.8% seen once, with about 6.4% in the top ten. Trimming shortened V by 4 bases and J by 3 bases, and 15 bases separated the two germline ends. CDR1 is DFQATT and CDR2 is SNEGSKA in the germline V gene (reference sequence). The length of the CDR3 is 14 residues. The chain has TRBV20-1 and TRBJ1-1, with D uncertain. The receptor comes from an adult who was a healthcare worker with PCR-confirmed SARS-CoV-2 infection or an uninfected control (not recorded which). The material sequenced was whole blood. CDR3 in DNA: TGCAGTGCTAAGGTCTCGGGATGGGACACTGAAGCTTTCTTT. Translating it yields CSAKVSGWDTEAFF.